The 8 T cell receptor beta chains given below trace back to one sample, sequenced in a study of T cells after yellow fever vaccination. Each CDR3 protein gets one entry after TCRdb re-called the 5' RACE reads with MiXCR. This table has some 400,000 distinct CDR3 sequences, 15% to 20% appearing once. Sequences were derived from PBMCs, sampled before the yellow fever booster vaccination. These receptors all come from a man between 18 and 35 years old who received the YFV17D yellow fever vaccine.

This clonotype has just a few counts. J is TRBJ2-3 and V is TRBV5-1; no reliable D call. There are 12 residues in the CDR3. V dropped 4 bases and J dropped 2 bases, with 5 bases sitting between them. Germline CDR1 reads SGHRS; CDR2 reads YFSETQ. The CDR3: CASSTTTDTQYF. CDR3 bases: TGCGCCAGCAGCACTACCACAGATACGCAGTATTTT.

The CDR3 coding sequence is TGTGCCAGCAGTGTAGGCAGAGATAGCAATCAGCCCCAGCATTTT. Its protein is CASSVGRDSNQPQHF. This chain connects TRBV6-1 to TRBJ1-5; D not certain. The CDR3 loop spans 15 amino acids. In germline, CDR1 is MNHNS, CDR2 SASEGT. The V end lost 4 bases, the J end lost 0 bases, and 10 bases lay between the germline ends.

In its sample, this clonotype was seen a few times. This chain joins TRBV5-1 and TRBJ1-2; D might be TRBD1 (6 bases). The CDR3 consists of 14 residues. V was clipped by 3 bases and J by 6 bases, with 15 bases between them. Germline loops: CDR1 SGHRS, CDR2 YFSETQ. The chain's CDR3 is CASSSRDGGNGYTF. CDR3 coding DNA: TGCGCCAGCAGCTCCCGGGACGGGGGCAATGGCTACACCTTC.

Only a few counts were recorded for this clonotype. The chain carries TRBV27 and TRBJ2-3; 7 bases agree with TRBD2. Germline assignment: CDR1 MNHEY and CDR2 SMNVEV (reference sequence). This CDR3 is 16 amino acids long. Trimming took 3 bases from V and 4 from J; bases not matched to a gene: 10. The CDR3 is CASSFFAGEGPDTQYF. In nucleotides, the CDR3 is TGTGCCAGCAGTTTTTTCGCGGGAGAGGGCCCAGATACGCAGTATTTT.

The rearrangement joins TRBV18 to TRBJ1-2; 10 bases agree with TRBD1. The trim removed 3 bases at V and 6 bases at J, leaving 1 base unmatched. From germline, CDR1 is KGHSH and CDR2 LQKENI. The CDR3 loop spans 13 amino acids. DNA for the CDR3: TGTGCCAGCTCACCGGGACAGGGGAATGGCTACACCTTC. Translated, it gives CASSPGQGNGYTF.

This clonotype turned up a few times. A junction boundary mismatches the germline segment, possibly from a read error. The chain links TRBV20-1 to TRBJ2-1; 7 bases align to TRBD2. Germline V CDR1 and CDR2: DFQATT, SNEGSKA (reference sequence). The CDR3 is 13 amino acids. CDR3 in amino acids: CSAYRGEGNKQFF. CDR3 DNA: TGCAGTGCGTACAGAGGGGAGGGCAATAAGCAGTTCTTC.

The chain combines TRBV5-6 with TRBJ1-2; D is possibly TRBD1 (6 bases). CDR1 SGHDT and CDR2 YYEEEE come from the germline V gene. The CDR3 has 12 residues. V was pared by 4 bases and J by 8 bases, with 12 bases between. CDR3 coding DNA: TGTGCCAGCAGCCTCCCCGGGGGCGGCTACACCTTC. It encodes CASSLPGGGYTF.

The chain uses TRBV7-9 and TRBJ2-2; D is unresolved. V was trimmed by 6 bases and J by 7 bases, leaving 6 bases between them. The CDR3 extends over 11 amino acids. Germline CDR1 and CDR2: SEHNR and FQNEAQ (reference sequence). The CDR3 region has the DNA TGTGCCAGCAGTTGGATCGGGGAGCTGTTTTTT. Translation gives CASSWIGELFF.